What follows is one TCR beta chain and its context. Germline-derived CDR1 and CDR2 are LGHNA and YNFKEQ. Trimming at V came to 1 base and at J to 3 bases, leaving 3 bases not matched to a gene. The CDR3 sequence is 15 residues long. The entry originates in a study of control samples from healthy donors and cancer patients. Sequencing used immunoSEQ multiplex PCR; TCRdb keeps in-frame clones, though not all of them. Here the sample spans over 80,000 clones, 79% being singletons. V and J are TRBV4-2 and TRBJ2-5; 9 positions agree with TRBD2. This receptor was obtained from a woman aged 25 to 39 in good health. Sequences were obtained from blood. The CDR3 is CASSQGAGGKETQYF. CDR3 sequence (DNA): TGTGCCAGCAGCCAAGGAGCGGGGGGCAAAGAGACCCAGTACTTC.